This entry lists 12 T cell receptor beta chains sequenced from one sample in a study of blood T cell repertoires in COVID-19 (dated by TCRdb to about 2020). Receptor libraries were prepared by the immunoSEQ multiplex PCR assay. TCRdb obtained this table from immuneACCESS and retained in-frame rearrangements with V and J assigned. These tables miss some clones; where compared with another copy, unresolved V genes account for less than half of the shortfall, and the remainder is unexplained. This sample comprises some 200,000 clones, approximately 89% of them detected only once. The ten largest clones capture about 5% of the sample. Sequencing was performed on peripheral blood. These receptors came from a woman in her 40s with acute or convalescent COVID-19.

The chain uses TRBV24-1 and TRBJ1-2, with TRBD1 matching over 11 bases. Germline V gene lookup returns CDR1 KGHDR and CDR2 SFDVKD. This CDR3 comprises 15 residues. With V trimmed by 4 bases and J by 7 bases, 7 bases remained unmatched. CDR3 in amino acids: CATSDARTGGGGYTF. The CDR3 DNA follows: TGTGCCACCAGTGACGCTAGGACAGGGGGCGGTGGCTACACCTTC.

This clone was detected only a few times. This chain joins TRBV29-1 and TRBJ1-2; D unclear. This CDR3 is 16 amino acids long. The V end was cut by 1 base, the J end by 2 bases, with 17 bases between. Germline V CDR1 and CDR2: SQVTM, ANQGSEA. This chain's CDR3 is CSVEGEEWEGNYGYTF. The CDR3 DNA reads TGCAGCGTTGAAGGAGAGGAATGGGAGGGAAACTATGGCTACACCTTC.

In regard to this clone: As the CDR3 is not closed by the conserved phenylalanine or tryptophan, this likely results from a read error. The limits of the CDR3 on the DNA are not certain, so only TCRdb's listed CDR3 is given. The chain has TRBV3-1 (or the pseudogene TRBV3-2) and TRBJ1-1; TRBD1 is the table's D call, not checked against the DNA. The CDR3 spans 13 residues, counting both ends. CDR1 is LGHDT and CDR2 is YNNKEL in the germline V gene (reference sequence). CDR3 region: CASSPTPDRGGVL.

The chain joins TRBV7-9 to TRBJ1-6, with 7 bases that match TRBD1. There are 15 residues in the CDR3. Germline values: CDR1 SEHNR, CDR2 FQNEAQ (reference sequence). Trimming at V came to 1 base and at J to 7 bases, leaving 4 bases not matched to a gene. CDR3: CASSLGLTGNSPLHF. The CDR3 bases are TGTGCCAGCAGCTTAGGCCTGACAGGGAATTCACCCCTCCACTTT. Filled out from reference TRBV7-9 and TRBJ1-6, the complete variable domain reads DTGVSQNPRHKITKRGQNVTFRCDPISEHNRLYWYRQTLGQGPEFLTYFQNEAQLEKSRLLSDRFSAERPKGSFSTLEIQRTEQGDSAMYLCASSLGLTGNSPLHFGNGTRLTVT.

The chain links TRBV6-1 to TRBJ1-2, with D maybe TRBD1 (5 bases). The V gene lost 0 bases and the J gene lost 4 bases, with 15 bases spanning the gap. The CDR3 consists of 16 residues. CDR1 is MNHNS, CDR2 SASEGT, per germline. This CDR3 reads CASSEATTGPIYGYTF. CDR3 coding DNA: TGTGCCAGCAGTGAAGCTACCACAGGACCCATCTATGGCTACACCTTC.

This clone was seen only a few times. V usage is TRBV9 and J usage is TRBJ2-2; 7 nucleotides agree with TRBD1. Germline trimming cut 4 bases from V and 0 bases from J; bases unmatched to any gene: 3. CDR1 is SGDLS and CDR2 is YYNGEE in the germline V gene. The CDR3 totals 15 residues. In DNA form, the CDR3 reads TGTGCCAGCAGCCCCGGACAGGCGAACACCGGGGAGCTGTTTTTT. Protein: CASSPGQANTGELFF.

The rearrangement joins TRBV6-5 to TRBJ1-5; D may be TRBD1 (5 bases). This CDR3 has 15 amino acids. The V gene's germline CDR1 is MNHEY and CDR2 SVGAGI. V lost 6 bases to trimming and J lost 1 base, with 13 bases between them. The CDR3 sequence: CASSWGEGSNQPQHF. The DNA for the CDR3 is TGTGCCAGCAGCTGGGGGGAAGGAAGCAATCAGCCCCAGCATTTT.

The chain is built from TRBV6-5 and TRBJ2-2; TRBD2 might be the D (6 bases). V was shortened by 7 bases and J by 2 bases, with 14 bases between the two germline ends. In germline, CDR1 is MNHEY, CDR2 SVGAGI. The length of the CDR3 is 15 residues. The DNA of the CDR3 is TGTGCCAGCACCCCATTGGGACTCAACACCGGGGAGCTGTTTTTT. It is translated as CASTPLGLNTGELFF.

The chain combines TRBV4-2 with TRBJ1-2, with a weak D call TRBD1 (6 bases). V dropped 4 bases and J dropped 4 bases, with 7 bases sitting between them. Germline V lookup: CDR1 LGHNA, CDR2 YNFKEQ. The CDR3 is 12 amino acids. For the CDR3, the DNA is TGTGCCAGCAGCCGAGGGGGCTATGGCTACACCTTC. Protein product: CASSRGGYGYTF.

This chain links TRBV2 with TRBJ1-5, with D uncertain. The CDR3 runs to 13 residues. The V and J ends lost 6 bases and 4 bases respectively, with 10 bases between them. Germline loops: CDR1 SNHLY, CDR2 FYNNEI. The CDR3 spells CASSAGENQPQHF. CDR3 sequence (DNA): TGTGCCAGCAGCGCAGGTGAGAATCAGCCCCAGCATTTT.

The chain carries TRBV2 and TRBJ1-2; maybe TRBD1 (6 bases). The CDR3 extends over 13 amino acids. V was clipped by 6 bases and J by 3 bases, with 11 bases between them. Germline CDR1 is SNHLY and CDR2 is FYNNEI. CDR3 in amino acids: CASSPQGYYGYTF. The CDR3, as DNA: TGTGCCAGCAGCCCACAGGGCTACTATGGCTACACCTTC.

The chain uses TRBV7-3 and TRBJ2-1; 11 bases fit TRBD2. This CDR3 has 15 amino acids. The ends lost 5 bases at V and 4 bases at J; junction bases unmatched: 4. CDR1 is SGHTA and CDR2 is FQGTGA in the germline V gene. The CDR3 sequence is CASSPLAGAYNEQFF. DNA of the CDR3: TGTGCCAGCAGCCCACTAGCGGGGGCATACAATGAGCAGTTCTTC. Supplemented by reference TRBV7-3 and TRBJ2-1, the full variable domain reads GAGVSQTPSNKVTEKGKYVELRCDPISGHTALYWYRQSLGQGPEFLIYFQGTGAADDSGLPNDRFFAVRPEGSVSTLKIQRTERGDSAVYLCASSPLAGAYNEQFFGPGTRLTVL.